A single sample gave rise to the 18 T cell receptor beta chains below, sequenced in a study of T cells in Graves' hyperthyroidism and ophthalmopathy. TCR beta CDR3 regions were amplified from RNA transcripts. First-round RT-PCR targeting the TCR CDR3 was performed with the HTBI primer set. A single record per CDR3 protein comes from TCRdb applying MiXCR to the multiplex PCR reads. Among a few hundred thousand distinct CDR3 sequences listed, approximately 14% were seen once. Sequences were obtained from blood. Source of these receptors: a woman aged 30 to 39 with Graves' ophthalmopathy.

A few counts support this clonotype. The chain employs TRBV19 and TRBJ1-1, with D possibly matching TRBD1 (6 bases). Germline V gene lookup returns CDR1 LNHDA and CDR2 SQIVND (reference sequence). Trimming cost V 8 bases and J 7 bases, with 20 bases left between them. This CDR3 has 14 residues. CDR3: CASSQVLDRSEAFF. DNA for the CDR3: TGTGCCAGTTCGCAGGTCCTAGACAGGAGTGAAGCTTTCTTT.

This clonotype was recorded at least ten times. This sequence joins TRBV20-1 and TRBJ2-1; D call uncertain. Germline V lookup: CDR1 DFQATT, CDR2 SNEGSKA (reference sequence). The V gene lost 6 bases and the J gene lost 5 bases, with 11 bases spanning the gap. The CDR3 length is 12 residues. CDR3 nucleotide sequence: TGCAGTGCCAGTAGTGCAGACAATGAGCAGTTCTTC. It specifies CSASSADNEQFF.

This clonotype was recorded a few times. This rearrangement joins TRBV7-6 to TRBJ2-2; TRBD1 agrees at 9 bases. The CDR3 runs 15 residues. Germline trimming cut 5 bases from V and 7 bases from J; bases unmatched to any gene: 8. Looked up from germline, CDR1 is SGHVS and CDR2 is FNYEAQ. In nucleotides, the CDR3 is TGTGCCAGCAGCCCCGGGACAGGGTCGAGCGGGGAGCTGTTTTTT. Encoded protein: CASSPGTGSSGELFF.

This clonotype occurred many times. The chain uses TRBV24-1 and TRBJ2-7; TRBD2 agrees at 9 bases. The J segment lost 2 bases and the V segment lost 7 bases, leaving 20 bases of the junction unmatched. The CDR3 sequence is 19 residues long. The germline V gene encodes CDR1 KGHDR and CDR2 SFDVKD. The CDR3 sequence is CATSPRVWFASGAAYEQYF. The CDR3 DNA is TGTGCCACCAGCCCCCGGGTATGGTTTGCTAGCGGGGCCGCCTACGAGCAGTACTTC.

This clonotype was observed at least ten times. As DNA, the CDR3 is TGTGCCAGCAGCCAAAGGCCCGGCACGAACACTGAAGCTTTCTTT. This codes for CASSQRPGTNTEAFF. V and J are TRBV5-5 and TRBJ1-1; D gene ambiguous. The V and J ends lost 4 bases and 1 base respectively, with 14 bases between them. Germline V CDR1 and CDR2: SGHKS, YYEKEE (reference sequence). This CDR3 has 15 residues.

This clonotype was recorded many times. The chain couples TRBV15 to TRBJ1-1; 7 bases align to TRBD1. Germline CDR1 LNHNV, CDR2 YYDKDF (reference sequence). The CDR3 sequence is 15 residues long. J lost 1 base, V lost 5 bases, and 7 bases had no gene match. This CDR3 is CATSLRGRRNTEAFF. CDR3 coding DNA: TGTGCCACCAGCCTAAGGGGGCGGCGGAACACTGAAGCTTTCTTT. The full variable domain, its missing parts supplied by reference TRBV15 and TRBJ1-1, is DAMVIQNPRYQVTQFGKPVTLSCSQTLNHNVMYWYQQKSSQAPKLLFHYYDKDFNNEADTPDNFQSRRPNTSFCFLDIRSPGLGDTAMYLCATSLRGRRNTEAFFGQGTRLTVV.

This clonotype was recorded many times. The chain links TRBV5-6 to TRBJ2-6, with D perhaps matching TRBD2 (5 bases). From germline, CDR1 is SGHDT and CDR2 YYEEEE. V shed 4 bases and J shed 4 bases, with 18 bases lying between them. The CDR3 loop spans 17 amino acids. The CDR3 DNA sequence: TGTGCCAGCAGCCCAGACGGAGGCCTCGCCGGGGCCAACGTCCTGACTTTC. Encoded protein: CASSPDGGLAGANVLTF.

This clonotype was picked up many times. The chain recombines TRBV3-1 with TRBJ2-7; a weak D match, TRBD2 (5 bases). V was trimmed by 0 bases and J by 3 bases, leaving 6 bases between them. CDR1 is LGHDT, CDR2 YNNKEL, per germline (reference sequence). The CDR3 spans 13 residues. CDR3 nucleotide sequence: TGTGCCAGCAGCCAAGACCGGGACTACGAGCAGTACTTC. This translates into CASSQDRDYEQYF.

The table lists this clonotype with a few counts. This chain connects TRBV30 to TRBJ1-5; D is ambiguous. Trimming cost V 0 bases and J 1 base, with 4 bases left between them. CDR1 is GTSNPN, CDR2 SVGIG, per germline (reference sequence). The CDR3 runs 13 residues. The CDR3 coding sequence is TGTGCCTGGAGTGTACAAAGCAATCAGCCCCAGCATTTT. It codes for CAWSVQSNQPQHF. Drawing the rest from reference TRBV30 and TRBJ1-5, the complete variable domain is SQTIHQWPATLVQPVGSPLSLECTVEGTSNPNLYWYRQAAGRGLQLLFYSVGIGQISSEVPQNLSASRPQDRQFILSSKKLLLSDSGFYLCAWSVQSNQPQHFGDGTRLSIL.

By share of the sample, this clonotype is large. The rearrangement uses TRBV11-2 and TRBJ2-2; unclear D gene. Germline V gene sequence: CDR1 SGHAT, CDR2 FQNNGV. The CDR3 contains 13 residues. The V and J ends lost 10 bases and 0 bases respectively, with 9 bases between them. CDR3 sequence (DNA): TGTGCCATCACAGTGGCGAACACCGGGGAGCTGTTTTTT. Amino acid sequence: CAITVANTGELFF.

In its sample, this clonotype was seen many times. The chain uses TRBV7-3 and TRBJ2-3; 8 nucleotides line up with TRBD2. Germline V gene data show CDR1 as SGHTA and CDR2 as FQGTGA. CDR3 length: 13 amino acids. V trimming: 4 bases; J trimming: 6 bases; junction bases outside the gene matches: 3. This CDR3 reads CASSSSGPDTQYF. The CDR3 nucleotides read TGTGCCAGCAGCTCTAGCGGGCCGGATACGCAGTATTTT.

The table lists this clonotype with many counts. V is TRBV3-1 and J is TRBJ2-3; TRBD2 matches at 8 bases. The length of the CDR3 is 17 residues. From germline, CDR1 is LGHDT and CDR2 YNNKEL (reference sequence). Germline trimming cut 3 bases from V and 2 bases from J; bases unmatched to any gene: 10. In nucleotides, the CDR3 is TGTGCCAGCAGCCAGCGTGGTATTAGCGGGGTCACAGATACGCAGTATTTT. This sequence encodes CASSQRGISGVTDTQYF.

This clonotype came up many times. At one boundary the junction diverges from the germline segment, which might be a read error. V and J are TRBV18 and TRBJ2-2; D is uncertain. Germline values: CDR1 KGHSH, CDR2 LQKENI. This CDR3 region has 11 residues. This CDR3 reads CASSPGAEPFF. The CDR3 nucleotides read TGTGCCAGCTCACCGGGCGCAGAGCCGTTTTTT.

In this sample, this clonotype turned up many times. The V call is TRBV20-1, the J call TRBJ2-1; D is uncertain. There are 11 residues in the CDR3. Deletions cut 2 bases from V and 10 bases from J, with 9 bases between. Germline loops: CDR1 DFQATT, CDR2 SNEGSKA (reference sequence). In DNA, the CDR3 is TGCAGTGCTAGATATCATGAGGAGCAGTTCTTC. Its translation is CSARYHEEQFF.

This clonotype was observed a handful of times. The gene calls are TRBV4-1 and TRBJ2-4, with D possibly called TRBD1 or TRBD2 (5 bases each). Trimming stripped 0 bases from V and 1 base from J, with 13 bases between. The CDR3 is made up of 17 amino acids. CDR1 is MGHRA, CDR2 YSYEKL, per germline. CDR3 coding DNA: TGCGCCAGCAGCCAAGAATTTTCAGGGACCGCCAAAAACATTCAGTACTTC. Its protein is CASSQEFSGTAKNIQYF.

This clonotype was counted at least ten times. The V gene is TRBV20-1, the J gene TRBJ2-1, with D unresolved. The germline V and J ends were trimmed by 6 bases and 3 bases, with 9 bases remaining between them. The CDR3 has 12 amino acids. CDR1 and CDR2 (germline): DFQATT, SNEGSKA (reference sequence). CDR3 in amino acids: CSAEDRYNEQFF. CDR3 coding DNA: TGCAGTGCCGAAGACCGCTACAATGAGCAGTTCTTC.

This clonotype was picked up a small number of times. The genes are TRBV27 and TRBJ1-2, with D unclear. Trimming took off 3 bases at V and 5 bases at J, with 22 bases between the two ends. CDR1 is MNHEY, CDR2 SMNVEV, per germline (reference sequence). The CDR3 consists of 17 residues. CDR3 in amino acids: CASSFRVGPMLQYGYTF. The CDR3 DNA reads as TGTGCCAGCAGTTTTCGAGTCGGGCCCATGCTGCAATATGGCTACACCTTC.

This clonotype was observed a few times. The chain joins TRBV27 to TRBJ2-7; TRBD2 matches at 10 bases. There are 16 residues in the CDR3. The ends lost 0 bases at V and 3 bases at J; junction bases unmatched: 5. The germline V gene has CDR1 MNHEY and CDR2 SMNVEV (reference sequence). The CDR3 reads CASSLSSGGQYYEQYF. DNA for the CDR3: TGTGCCAGCAGTTTATCTAGCGGGGGGCAATACTACGAGCAGTACTTC.